The rows below give T cell receptor beta chains drawn from one sample of a study of Ad26.COV2.S vaccination and SARS-CoV-2 variants. Sequencing was performed with immunoSEQ multiplex PCR; in TCRdb, only in-frame clones are kept and a portion is missing. The data hold fewer than 500,000 clones, with less than 95% observed a single time. The sample consisted of peripheral blood, taken in a trial of Ad26.COV2.S vaccine versus placebo. These receptor sequences come from a person aged 18 to 65 who received the Ad26.COV2.S COVID-19 vaccine or a placebo. Each CDR3 is given with its conserved first and last residue. Fields, in order: clone size, V gene, J gene, D gene, CDR3 protein, CDR3 DNA. The D gene is left open where the match is weak. Not all rows give a size; the values are once, few, many and, for expanded clones, a class.

clone size: -
V gene: TRBV6-6
J gene: TRBJ2-7
D gene: -
CDR3 protein: CASSYPNSYEQYF
CDR3 DNA: TGTGCCAGCAGTTACCCGAACTCCTACGAGCAGTACTTC

clone size: -
V gene: TRBV19
J gene: TRBJ1-1
D gene: -
CDR3 protein: CASSRDKNTEAFF
CDR3 DNA: TGTGCCAGTAGCAGGGACAAGAACACTGAAGCTTTCTTT

clone size: -
V gene: TRBV5-6
J gene: TRBJ2-5
D gene: -
CDR3 protein: CASSGGQAGRETQYF
CDR3 DNA: TGTGCCAGCAGTGGAGGGCAGGCGGGTAGGGAGACCCAGTACTTC

clone size: -
V gene: TRBV28
J gene: TRBJ1-2
D gene: -
CDR3 protein: CASRSGASYGYTF
CDR3 DNA: TGTGCCAGCAGATCAGGGGCCAGCTATGGCTACACCTTC

clone size: -
V gene: TRBV12-3/TRBV12-4
J gene: TRBJ1-2
D gene: -
CDR3 protein: CASKFRDGYTF
CDR3 DNA: TGTGCCAGCAAGTTCAGGGATGGCTACACCTTC

clone size: -
V gene: TRBV5-1
J gene: TRBJ2-7
D gene: -
CDR3 protein: CASKSTDKFYEQYF
CDR3 DNA: TGCGCCAGCAAGTCCACGGACAAGTTCTACGAGCAGTACTTC

clone size: -
V gene: TRBV2
J gene: TRBJ1-5
D gene: -
CDR3 protein: CASSEALQGSWDQPQHF
CDR3 DNA: TGTGCCAGCAGTGAAGCGCTTCAGGGGTCGTGGGATCAGCCCCAGCATTTT

clone size: -
V gene: TRBV7-8
J gene: TRBJ2-1
D gene: TRBD2
CDR3 protein: CASSSPMGGNYNEQFF
CDR3 DNA: TGTGCCAGCAGCTCCCCGATGGGGGGGAACTACAATGAGCAGTTCTTC

clone size: -
V gene: TRBV29-1
J gene: TRBJ2-3
D gene: TRBD2
CDR3 protein: CSSRPGLAGGETSTDTQYF
CDR3 DNA: TGCAGCTCCCGTCCGGGACTAGCGGGAGGTGAGACTAGCACAGATACGCAGTATTTT

clone size: -
V gene: TRBV10-3
J gene: TRBJ2-3
D gene: -
CDR3 protein: CAIKSLGTDTQYF
CDR3 DNA: TGTGCCATCAAGAGTCTGGGCACAGATACGCAGTATTTT

clone size: -
V gene: TRBV28
J gene: TRBJ2-3
D gene: -
CDR3 protein: CASSLRAGGVDTQYF
CDR3 DNA: TGTGCCAGCAGTTTACGGGCAGGAGGGGTAGATACGCAGTATTTT

clone size: -
V gene: TRBV20-1
J gene: TRBJ2-1
D gene: TRBD2
CDR3 protein: CSASRGLAGGSGNEQFF
CDR3 DNA: TGCAGTGCTAGTCGGGGGCTAGCGGGAGGTTCGGGCAATGAGCAGTTCTTC

clone size: -
V gene: TRBV5-1
J gene: TRBJ2-7
D gene: -
CDR3 protein: CASSLAADYEQYF
CDR3 DNA: TGCGCCAGCAGCTTGGCGGCGGACTACGAGCAGTACTTC

clone size: few
V gene: TRBV27
J gene: TRBJ1-2
D gene: TRBD1
CDR3 protein: CASTTGGNGYTF
CDR3 DNA: TGTGCCAGCACGACAGGGGGCAATGGCTACACCTTC

clone size: once
V gene: TRBV7-3
J gene: TRBJ2-5
D gene: TRBD2
CDR3 protein: CASSSGAGGGETQYF
CDR3 DNA: TGTGCCAGCAGCTCCGGCGCGGGGGGCGGTGAGACCCAGTACTTC

clone size: -
V gene: TRBV11-2
J gene: TRBJ1-6
D gene: -
CDR3 protein: CASSLPGGNSPLHF
CDR3 DNA: TGTGCCAGCAGCTTACCGGGGGGAAATTCACCCCTCCACTTT

clone size: once
V gene: TRBV18
J gene: TRBJ2-5
D gene: -
CDR3 protein: CASSRGTDQETQYF
CDR3 DNA: TGTGCCAGCTCACGCGGGACAGACCAAGAGACCCAGTACTTC

clone size: -
V gene: TRBV7-2
J gene: TRBJ2-1
D gene: -
CDR3 protein: CASSSGGNEQFF
CDR3 DNA: TGTGCCAGCAGCTCCGGGGGTAATGAGCAGTTCTTC

clone size: -
V gene: TRBV5-6
J gene: TRBJ2-5
D gene: -
CDR3 protein: CASSLQGRGQETQYF
CDR3 DNA: TGTGCCAGCAGCTTGCAGGGGCGAGGGCAAGAGACCCAGTACTTC

clone size: -
V gene: TRBV6-2/TRBV6-3
J gene: TRBJ1-2
D gene: -
CDR3 protein: CASTPNGYGYTF
CDR3 DNA: TGTGCCAGCACCCCAAATGGCTATGGCTACACCTTC

clone size: once
V gene: TRBV7-8
J gene: TRBJ1-5
D gene: -
CDR3 protein: CASSSRGDLTGQPQHF
CDR3 DNA: TGTGCCAGCAGCTCTAGGGGTGACTTGACGGGTCAGCCCCAGCATTTT

clone size: -
V gene: TRBV10-2
J gene: TRBJ1-5
D gene: -
CDR3 protein: CASSVGGNSNQPQHF
CDR3 DNA: TGCGCCAGCAGTGTAGGAGGGAATAGCAATCAGCCCCAGCATTTT

clone size: -
V gene: TRBV19
J gene: TRBJ2-5
D gene: TRBD1
CDR3 protein: CASRQGTQAQYF
CDR3 DNA: TGTGCCAGTAGACAGGGGACCCAGGCCCAGTACTTC

clone size: -
V gene: TRBV7-3
J gene: TRBJ2-5
D gene: TRBD1
CDR3 protein: CASSAPGQGAETQYF
CDR3 DNA: TGTGCCAGCAGCGCACCGGGACAGGGGGCGGAGACCCAGTACTTC

clone size: -
V gene: TRBV10-3
J gene: TRBJ2-7
D gene: TRBD2
CDR3 protein: CAISDPSSTSGALLSSYEQYF
CDR3 DNA: TGTGCCATCAGTGACCCATCCTCGACTAGCGGAGCCCTTCTTTCCTCCTACGAGCAGTACTTC

clone size: once
V gene: TRBV7-9
J gene: TRBJ2-7
D gene: -
CDR3 protein: CASSLGPAHEQYF
CDR3 DNA: TGTGCCAGCAGCTTAGGGCCAGCCCACGAGCAGTACTTC

clone size: -
V gene: TRBV9
J gene: TRBJ2-6
D gene: TRBD2
CDR3 protein: CASSAQEDSGSSGANVLTF
CDR3 DNA: TGTGCCAGCAGCGCTCAGGAGGATAGCGGGAGTTCGGGGGCCAACGTCCTGACTTTC

clone size: -
V gene: TRBV12-3/TRBV12-4
J gene: TRBJ1-1
D gene: -
CDR3 protein: CASSQSNTEAFF
CDR3 DNA: TGTGCCAGCAGCCAGAGTAACACTGAAGCTTTCTTT

clone size: -
V gene: TRBV19
J gene: TRBJ2-7
D gene: -
CDR3 protein: CASTQTGPGYEQYF
CDR3 DNA: TGTGCCAGTACTCAGACAGGACCAGGGTACGAGCAGTACTTC

clone size: -
V gene: TRBV5-1
J gene: TRBJ2-7
D gene: -
CDR3 protein: CASSLSGGTYEQYF
CDR3 DNA: TGCGCCAGCAGCTTGTCTGGCGGGACCTACGAGCAGTACTTC

clone size: -
V gene: TRBV5-1
J gene: TRBJ2-3
D gene: -
CDR3 protein: CASSLPGKDTQYF
CDR3 DNA: TGCGCCAGCAGCTTGCCCGGAAAAGATACGCAGTATTTT

clone size: -
V gene: TRBV27
J gene: TRBJ2-7
D gene: -
CDR3 protein: CASRSLQGYYEQYF
CDR3 DNA: TGTGCCAGCAGAAGCCTTCAGGGTTACTACGAGCAGTACTTC

clone size: -
V gene: TRBV10-3
J gene: TRBJ2-1
D gene: -
CDR3 protein: CAISEVQSSYNEQFF
CDR3 DNA: TGTGCCATCAGTGAAGTACAGAGCTCCTACAATGAGCAGTTCTTC

clone size: -
V gene: TRBV3-1/TRBV3-2
J gene: TRBJ1-4
D gene: -
CDR3 protein: CASSRFGEKLFF
CDR3 DNA: TGTGCCAGCAGTCGTTTCGGGGAAAAACTGTTTTTT

clone size: -
V gene: TRBV5-5
J gene: TRBJ1-2
D gene: TRBD1
CDR3 protein: CASSLADRGGGGYTF
CDR3 DNA: TGTGCCAGCAGCTTGGCGGACAGGGGAGGAGGGGGCTACACCTTC

clone size: -
V gene: TRBV19
J gene: TRBJ2-2
D gene: TRBD2
CDR3 protein: CASTESGRVTGELFF
CDR3 DNA: TGTGCCAGTACGGAGAGCGGGAGGGTTACCGGGGAGCTGTTTTTT

clone size: -
V gene: TRBV7-9
J gene: TRBJ2-1
D gene: TRBD2
CDR3 protein: CASSIGAGVEQFF
CDR3 DNA: TGTGCCAGCAGCATTGGAGCGGGAGTTGAGCAGTTCTTC

clone size: -
V gene: TRBV27
J gene: TRBJ2-3
D gene: -
CDR3 protein: CASKGGTTDTQYF
CDR3 DNA: TGTGCCAGCAAAGGCGGGACCACAGATACGCAGTATTTT

clone size: -
V gene: TRBV28
J gene: TRBJ2-7
D gene: TRBD1
CDR3 protein: CASSFPGTGGFYEQYF
CDR3 DNA: TGTGCCAGCAGTTTTCCCGGGACAGGGGGTTTCTACGAGCAGTACTTC

clone size: -
V gene: TRBV7-9
J gene: TRBJ1-1
D gene: -
CDR3 protein: CASSWDRSRTEAFF
CDR3 DNA: TGTGCCAGCAGCTGGGACCGCTCGCGCACTGAAGCTTTCTTT

clone size: -
V gene: TRBV19
J gene: TRBJ2-7
D gene: TRBD2
CDR3 protein: CASSTTRLAGVSYYEQYF
CDR3 DNA: TGTGCCAGTAGTACAACCCGACTAGCGGGAGTTTCGTACTACGAGCAGTACTTC

clone size: -
V gene: TRBV28
J gene: TRBJ2-2
D gene: TRBD1
CDR3 protein: CASSPTTGTGGTGELFF
CDR3 DNA: TGTGCCAGCAGCCCTACGACCGGGACAGGGGGGACCGGGGAGCTGTTTTTT

clone size: -
V gene: TRBV21-1
J gene: TRBJ1-4
D gene: -
CDR3 protein: CASSAIIATNEKLFF
CDR3 DNA: TGTGCCAGCAGCGCGATCATAGCAACTAATGAAAAACTGTTTTTT

clone size: few
V gene: TRBV7-7
J gene: TRBJ1-3
D gene: -
CDR3 protein: CASSLGTASGNTIYF
CDR3 DNA: TGTGCCAGCAGCTTAGGGACAGCGTCTGGAAACACCATATATTTT

clone size: -
V gene: TRBV27
J gene: TRBJ1-4
D gene: -
CDR3 protein: CASSFSAEGNEKLFF
CDR3 DNA: TGTGCCAGCAGTTTCTCAGCAGAGGGAAATGAAAAACTGTTTTTT

clone size: once
V gene: TRBV11-2
J gene: TRBJ2-1
D gene: -
CDR3 protein: CASSPLNEQFF
CDR3 DNA: TGTGCCAGCAGCCCCCTCAATGAGCAGTTCTTC

clone size: -
V gene: TRBV4-1
J gene: TRBJ2-5
D gene: -
CDR3 protein: CASSQSLDIKQETQYF
CDR3 DNA: TGCGCCAGCAGCCAATCTCTGGACATTAAACAAGAGACCCAGTACTTC

clone size: few
V gene: TRBV12-5
J gene: TRBJ2-7
D gene: -
CDR3 protein: CASGLGRHDEQYF
CDR3 DNA: TGTGCTAGTGGTTTGGGCAGGCATGACGAGCAGTACTTC

clone size: -
V gene: TRBV2
J gene: TRBJ2-3
D gene: TRBD1
CDR3 protein: CASSGTGFRTDTQYF
CDR3 DNA: TGTGCCAGCAGTGGGACAGGGTTTCGGACAGATACGCAGTATTTT

clone size: -
V gene: TRBV9
J gene: TRBJ2-2
D gene: TRBD2
CDR3 protein: CASSVGPAGGGTGELFF
CDR3 DNA: TGTGCCAGCAGCGTAGGCCCCGCGGGAGGTGGCACCGGGGAGCTGTTTTTT

clone size: -
V gene: TRBV27
J gene: TRBJ1-4
D gene: -
CDR3 protein: CASSPDPYPTNEKLFF
CDR3 DNA: TGTGCCAGCAGTCCCGACCCTTACCCAACTAATGAAAAACTGTTTTTT

clone size: -
V gene: TRBV7-8
J gene: TRBJ2-7
D gene: TRBD1
CDR3 protein: CASSFRPGGSYEQYF
CDR3 DNA: TGTGCCAGCAGCTTTAGGCCAGGGGGCTCCTACGAGCAGTACTTC

clone size: -
V gene: TRBV19
J gene: TRBJ2-1
D gene: -
CDR3 protein: CASRQPSYNEQFF
CDR3 DNA: TGTGCCAGTCGTCAGCCCTCCTACAATGAGCAGTTCTTC

clone size: -
V gene: TRBV7-6
J gene: TRBJ2-3
D gene: -
CDR3 protein: CASRQLGDTQYF
CDR3 DNA: TGTGCCAGCAGACAACTGGGGGATACGCAGTATTTT

clone size: few
V gene: TRBV20-1
J gene: TRBJ1-3
D gene: -
CDR3 protein: CSASSGGAGNTIYF
CDR3 DNA: TGCAGTGCTAGTTCGGGGGGGGCTGGAAACACCATATATTTT